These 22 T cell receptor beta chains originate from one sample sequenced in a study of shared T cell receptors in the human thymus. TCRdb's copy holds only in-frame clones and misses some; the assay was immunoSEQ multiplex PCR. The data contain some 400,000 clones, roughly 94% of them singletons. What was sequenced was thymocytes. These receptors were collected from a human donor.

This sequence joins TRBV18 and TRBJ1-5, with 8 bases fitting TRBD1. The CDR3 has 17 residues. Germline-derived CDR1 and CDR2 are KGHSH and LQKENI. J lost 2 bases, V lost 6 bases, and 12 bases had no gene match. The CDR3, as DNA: TGTGCCAGCTCTAAGGGGGGGCAGGGGGCTGGCAATCAGCCCCAGCATTTT. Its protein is CASSKGGQGAGNQPQHF.

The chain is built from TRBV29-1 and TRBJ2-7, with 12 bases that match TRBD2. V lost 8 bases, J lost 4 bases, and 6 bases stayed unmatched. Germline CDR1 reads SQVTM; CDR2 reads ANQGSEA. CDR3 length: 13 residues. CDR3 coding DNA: TGCAGCTTTCGACTAGCGGGAGTATACGAGCAGTACTTC. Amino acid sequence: CSFRLAGVYEQYF.

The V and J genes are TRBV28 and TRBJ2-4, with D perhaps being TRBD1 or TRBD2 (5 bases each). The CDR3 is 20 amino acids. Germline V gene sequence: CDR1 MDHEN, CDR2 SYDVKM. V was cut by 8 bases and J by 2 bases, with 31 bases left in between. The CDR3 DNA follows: TGTGCCAGCGGAGTTTCCGTCCCGGGGCAGGGAATAGAGTCCAAAAACATTCAGTACTTC. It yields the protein CASGVSVPGQGIESKNIQYF.

CDR3 protein: CASSLALGRASSYEQYF. In DNA, the CDR3 is TGTGCCAGCAGCTTAGCGCTTGGCAGAGCGAGCTCCTACGAGCAGTACTTC. The V and J genes are TRBV7-9 and TRBJ2-7; D gene uncertain. Trimming took 0 bases from V and 0 from J, leaving 15 bases between them. Germline V CDR1 and CDR2: SEHNR, FQNEAQ (reference sequence). The CDR3 runs to 17 residues.

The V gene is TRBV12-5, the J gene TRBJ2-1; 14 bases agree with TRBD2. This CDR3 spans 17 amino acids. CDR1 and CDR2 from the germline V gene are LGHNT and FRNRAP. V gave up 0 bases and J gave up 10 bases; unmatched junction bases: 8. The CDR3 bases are TGTGCTAGTGGTTTGGTACCTCCGGGACTAGCGGGAGAAGAGCAGTTCTTC. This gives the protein CASGLVPPGLAGEEQFF.

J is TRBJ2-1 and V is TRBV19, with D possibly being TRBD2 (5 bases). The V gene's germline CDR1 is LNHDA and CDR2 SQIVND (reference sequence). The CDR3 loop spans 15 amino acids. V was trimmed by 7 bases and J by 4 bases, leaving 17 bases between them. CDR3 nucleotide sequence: TGTGCCAGTATGCGACTAAACGGGATTTACAATGAGCAGTTCTTC. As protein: CASMRLNGIYNEQFF.

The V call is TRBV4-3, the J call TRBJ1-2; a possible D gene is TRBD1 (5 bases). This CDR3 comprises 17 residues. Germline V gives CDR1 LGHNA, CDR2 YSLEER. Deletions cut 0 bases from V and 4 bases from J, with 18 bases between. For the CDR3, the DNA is TGCGCCAGCAGCCAAGATACGAAGGGACGAGACTTCTATGGCTACACCTTC. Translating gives CASSQDTKGRDFYGYTF.

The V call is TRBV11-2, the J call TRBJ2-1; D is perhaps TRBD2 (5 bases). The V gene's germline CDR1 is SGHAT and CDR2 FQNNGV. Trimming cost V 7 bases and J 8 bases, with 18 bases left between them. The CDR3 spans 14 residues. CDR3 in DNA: TGTGCCAGCAACCACCGCCCCGGGATCGATGAGCAGTTCTTC. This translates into CASNHRPGIDEQFF.

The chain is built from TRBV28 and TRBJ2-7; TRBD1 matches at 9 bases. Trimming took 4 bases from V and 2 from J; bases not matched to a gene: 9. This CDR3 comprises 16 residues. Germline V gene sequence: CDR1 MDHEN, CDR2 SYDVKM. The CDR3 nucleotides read TGTGCCAGCAGTTACATACAGGGGACAGGGACCTACGAGCAGTACTTC. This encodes CASSYIQGTGTYEQYF.

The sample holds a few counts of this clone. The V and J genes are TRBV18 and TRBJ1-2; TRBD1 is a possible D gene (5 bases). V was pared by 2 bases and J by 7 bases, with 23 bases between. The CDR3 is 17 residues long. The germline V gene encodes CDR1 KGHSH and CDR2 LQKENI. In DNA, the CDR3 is TGTGCCAGCTCACCAAGTGTCAGGACAAGCCCCAGCGGTGGCTACACCTTC. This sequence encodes CASSPSVRTSPSGGYTF.

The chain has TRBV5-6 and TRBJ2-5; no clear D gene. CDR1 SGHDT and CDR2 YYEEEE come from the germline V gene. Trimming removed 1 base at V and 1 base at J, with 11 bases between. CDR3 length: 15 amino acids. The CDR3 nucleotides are TGTGCCAGCAGCTTGAATCCCTCCTCCCAAGAGACCCAGTACTTC. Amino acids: CASSLNPSSQETQYF.

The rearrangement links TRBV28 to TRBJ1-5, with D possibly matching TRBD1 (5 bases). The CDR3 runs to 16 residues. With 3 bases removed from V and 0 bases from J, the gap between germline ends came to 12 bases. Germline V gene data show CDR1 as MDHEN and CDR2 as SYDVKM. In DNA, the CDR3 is TGTGCCAGCAGTTTCCAGGGTCCGCTTAGCAATCAGCCCCAGCATTTT. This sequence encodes CASSFQGPLSNQPQHF.

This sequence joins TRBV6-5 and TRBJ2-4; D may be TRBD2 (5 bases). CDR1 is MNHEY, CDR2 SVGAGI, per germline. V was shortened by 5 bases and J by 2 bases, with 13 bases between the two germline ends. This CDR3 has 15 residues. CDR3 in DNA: TGTGCCAGCAGTCCCGCCGGGGAAACCAAAAACATTCAGTACTTC. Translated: CASSPAGETKNIQYF.

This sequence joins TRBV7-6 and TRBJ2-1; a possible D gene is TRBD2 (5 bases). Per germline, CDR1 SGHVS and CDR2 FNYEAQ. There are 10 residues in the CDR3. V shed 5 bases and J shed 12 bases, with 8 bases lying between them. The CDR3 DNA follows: TGTGCCAGCAGCGTCCGGGGGCAGTTCTTC. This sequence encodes CASSVRGQFF.

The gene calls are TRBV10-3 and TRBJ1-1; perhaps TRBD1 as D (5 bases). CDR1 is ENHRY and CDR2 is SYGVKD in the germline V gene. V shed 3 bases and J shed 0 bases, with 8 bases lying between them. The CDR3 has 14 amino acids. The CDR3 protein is CAISEGEMNTEAFF. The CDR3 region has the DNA TGTGCCATCAGTGAAGGGGAGATGAACACTGAAGCTTTCTTT.

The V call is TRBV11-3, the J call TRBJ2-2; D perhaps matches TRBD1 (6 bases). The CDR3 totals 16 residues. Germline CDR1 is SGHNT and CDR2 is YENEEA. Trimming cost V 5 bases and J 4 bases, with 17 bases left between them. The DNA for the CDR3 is TGTGCCAGCAGCCGCGAACCGGGACACCTCACCGGGGAGCTGTTTTTT. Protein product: CASSREPGHLTGELFF. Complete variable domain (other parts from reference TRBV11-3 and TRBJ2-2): EAGVVQSPRYKIIEKKQPVAFWCNPISGHNTLYWYLQNLGQGPELLIRYENEEAVDDSQLPKDRFSAERLKGVDSTLKIQPAELGDSAVYLCASSREPGHLTGELFFGEGSRLTVL.

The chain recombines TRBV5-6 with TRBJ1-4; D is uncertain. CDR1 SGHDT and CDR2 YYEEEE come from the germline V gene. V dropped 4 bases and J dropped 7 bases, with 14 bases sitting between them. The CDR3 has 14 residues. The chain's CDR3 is CASSPRRRPEKLFF. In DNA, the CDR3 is TGTGCCAGCAGCCCGAGACGGAGGCCTGAAAAACTGTTTTTT. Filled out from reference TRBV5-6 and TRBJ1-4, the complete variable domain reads DAGVTQSPTHLIKTRGQQVTLRCSPKSGHDTVSWYQQALGQGPQFIFQYYEEEERQRGNFPDRFSGHQFPNYSSELNVNALLLGDSALYLCASSPRRRPEKLFFGSGTQLSVL.

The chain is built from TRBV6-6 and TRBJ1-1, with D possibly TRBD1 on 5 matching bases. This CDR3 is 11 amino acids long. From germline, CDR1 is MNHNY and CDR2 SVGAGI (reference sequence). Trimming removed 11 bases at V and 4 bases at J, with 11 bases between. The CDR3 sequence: CASTGGTEAFF. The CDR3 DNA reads TGTGCCTCGACCGGGGGCACTGAAGCTTTCTTT.

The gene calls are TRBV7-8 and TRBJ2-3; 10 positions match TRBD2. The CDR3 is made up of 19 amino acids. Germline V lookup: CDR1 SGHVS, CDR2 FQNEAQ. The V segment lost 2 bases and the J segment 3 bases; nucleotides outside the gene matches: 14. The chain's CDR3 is CASSLQAGGLHLDTDTQYF. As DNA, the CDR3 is TGTGCCAGCAGCTTACAAGCGGGAGGGCTCCATTTAGATACAGATACGCAGTATTTT.

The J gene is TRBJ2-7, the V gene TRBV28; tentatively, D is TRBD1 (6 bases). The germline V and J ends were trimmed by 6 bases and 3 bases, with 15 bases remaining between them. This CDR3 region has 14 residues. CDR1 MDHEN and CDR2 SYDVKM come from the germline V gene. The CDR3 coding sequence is TGTGCCAGCAGCCTCCGACAGGCCGACTACGAGCAGTACTTC. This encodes CASSLRQADYEQYF.

In nucleotides, the CDR3 is TGTGCCATCAGTGAGTCGTACAAACATTACAATGAGCAGTTCTTC. Translated: CAISESYKHYNEQFF. The V call is TRBV10-3, the J call TRBJ2-1, with unresolved D. The germline gives CDR1 ENHRY, CDR2 SYGVKD. Between the trimmed V and J ends, which lost 0 bases and 4 bases, there was a span of 10 bases. The CDR3 extends over 15 amino acids.

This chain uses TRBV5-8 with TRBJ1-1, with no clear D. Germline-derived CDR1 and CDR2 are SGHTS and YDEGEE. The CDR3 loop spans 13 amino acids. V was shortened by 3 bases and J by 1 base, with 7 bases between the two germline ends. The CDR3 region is CASSSDKNTEAFF. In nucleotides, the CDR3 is TGTGCCAGCAGCTCCGACAAGAACACTGAAGCTTTCTTT.